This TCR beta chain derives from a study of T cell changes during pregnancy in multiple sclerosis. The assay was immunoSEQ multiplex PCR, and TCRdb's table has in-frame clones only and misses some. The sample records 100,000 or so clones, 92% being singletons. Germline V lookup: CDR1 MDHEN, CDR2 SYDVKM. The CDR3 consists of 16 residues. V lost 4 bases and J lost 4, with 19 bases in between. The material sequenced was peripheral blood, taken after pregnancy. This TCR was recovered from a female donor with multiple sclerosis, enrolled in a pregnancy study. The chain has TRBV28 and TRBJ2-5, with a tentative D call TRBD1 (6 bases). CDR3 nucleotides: TGTGCCAGCAGTTCTCCCCGAATGACAGGCGGAGAGACCCAGTACTTC. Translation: CASSSPRMTGGETQYF.